Shown below are 6 T cell receptor beta chains from a single sample sequenced in a study of cytotoxic CD8 clonotypes in ibrutinib-treated CLL. Using immunoSEQ multiplex PCR, the repertoire was profiled, and TCRdb retains in-frame clones only, with some absent. The table includes some 70,000 clones, about two thirds detected once. The sample consisted of PBMCs, taken after 12 months of ibrutinib treatment. The receptors derive from a human donor with chronic lymphocytic leukemia.

V gene TRBV7-2 combines with J gene TRBJ2-4; 7 bases match TRBD2. The J segment lost 12 bases and the V segment lost 1 base, leaving 0 bases of the junction unmatched. Germline CDR1 and CDR2: SGHTA and FQGNSA. This CDR3 spans 11 amino acids. The CDR3 sequence is CASSLERDQYF. The DNA for the CDR3 is TGTGCCAGCAGCTTAGAGCGGGATCAGTACTTC.

The rearrangement joins TRBV2 to TRBJ1-1; D is perhaps TRBD1 (5 bases). Trimming took 6 bases from V and 1 from J, leaving 21 bases between them. The CDR3 length is 17 residues. From germline, CDR1 is SNHLY and CDR2 FYNNEI. DNA for the CDR3: TGTGCCAGCAGCTGGGGGAGGCAGGGAGGAGGGAACACTGAAGCTTTCTTT. Its translation: CASSWGRQGGGNTEAFF.

V is TRBV19 and J is TRBJ1-1; D possibly corresponds to TRBD1 (6 bases). The V end was cut by 2 bases, the J end by 5 bases, with 15 bases between. The CDR3 loop spans 15 amino acids. Germline V CDR1 and CDR2: LNHDA, SQIVND (reference sequence). The CDR3 here is CASSIIRGSRTEAFF. The CDR3 bases are TGTGCCAGTAGTATAATCAGGGGCAGTCGGACTGAAGCTTTCTTT.

This clone was detected a few times. The chain couples TRBV6-4 to TRBJ1-5, with TRBD1 as a possible D gene (5 bases). Germline lookup yields CDR1 MRHNA and CDR2 SNTAGT. V was shortened by 3 bases and J by 2 bases, with 8 bases between the two germline ends. The CDR3 totals 14 residues. CDR3 protein: CASSEVGGNQPQHF. CDR3 nucleotide sequence: TGTGCCAGCAGTGAGGTGGGGGGCAATCAGCCCCAGCATTTT.

This chain connects TRBV6-4 to TRBJ1-2; tentatively, D is TRBD1 (6 bases). The CDR3 has 18 amino acids. From germline, CDR1 is MRHNA and CDR2 SNTAGT. Trimming stripped 2 bases from V and 6 bases from J, with 25 bases between. The CDR3 coding sequence is TGTGCCAGCAGTGACACCGCGTCCACAGGGCACGTGGGCCATGGCTACACCTTC. Protein product: CASSDTASTGHVGHGYTF.

This chain joins TRBV29-1 and TRBJ2-5; D ambiguous. The CDR3 extends over 11 amino acids. Trimming took off 4 bases at V and 5 bases at J, with 8 bases between the two ends. In germline, CDR1 is SQVTM, CDR2 ANQGSEA. CDR3 region: CSVGVGETQYF. The CDR3 DNA reads as TGCAGCGTTGGGGTCGGGGAGACCCAGTACTTC.